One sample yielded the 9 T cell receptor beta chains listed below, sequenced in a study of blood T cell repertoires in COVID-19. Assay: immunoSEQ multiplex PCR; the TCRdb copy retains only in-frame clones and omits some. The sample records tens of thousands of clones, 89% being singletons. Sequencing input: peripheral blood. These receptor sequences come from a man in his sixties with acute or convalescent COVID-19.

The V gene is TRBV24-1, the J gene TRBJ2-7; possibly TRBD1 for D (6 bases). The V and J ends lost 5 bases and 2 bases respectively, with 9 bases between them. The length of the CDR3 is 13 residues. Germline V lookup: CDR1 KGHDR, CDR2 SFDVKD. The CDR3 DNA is TGTGCCACCAGTGTTCAGGGGACCTACGAGCAGTACTTC. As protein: CATSVQGTYEQYF.

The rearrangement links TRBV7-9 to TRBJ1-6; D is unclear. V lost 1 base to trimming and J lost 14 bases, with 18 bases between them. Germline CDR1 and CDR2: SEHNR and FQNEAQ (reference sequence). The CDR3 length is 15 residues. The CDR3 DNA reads TGTGCCAGCAGCTTAGGGCCCGAGGGTTTTCGCACCCTCCACTTT. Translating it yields CASSLGPEGFRTLHF.

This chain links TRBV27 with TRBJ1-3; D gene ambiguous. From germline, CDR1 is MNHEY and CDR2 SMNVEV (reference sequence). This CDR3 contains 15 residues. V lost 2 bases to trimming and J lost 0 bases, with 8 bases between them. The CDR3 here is CASSLGTSSGNTIYF. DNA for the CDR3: TGTGCCAGCAGTTTAGGTACCAGCTCTGGAAACACCATATATTTT.

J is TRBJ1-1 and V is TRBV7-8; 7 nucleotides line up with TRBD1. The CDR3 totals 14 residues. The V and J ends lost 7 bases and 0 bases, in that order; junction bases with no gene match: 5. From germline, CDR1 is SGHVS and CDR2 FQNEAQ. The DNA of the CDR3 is TGTGCCAGCACCGACAGGGAAATGAACACTGAAGCTTTCTTT. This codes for CASTDREMNTEAFF.

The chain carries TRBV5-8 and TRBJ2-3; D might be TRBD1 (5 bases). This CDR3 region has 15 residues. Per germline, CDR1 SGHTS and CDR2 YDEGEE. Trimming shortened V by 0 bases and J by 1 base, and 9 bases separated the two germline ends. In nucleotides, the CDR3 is TGTGCCAGCAGCTTGGTTCTAGGGGGCACAGATACGCAGTATTTT. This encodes CASSLVLGGTDTQYF.

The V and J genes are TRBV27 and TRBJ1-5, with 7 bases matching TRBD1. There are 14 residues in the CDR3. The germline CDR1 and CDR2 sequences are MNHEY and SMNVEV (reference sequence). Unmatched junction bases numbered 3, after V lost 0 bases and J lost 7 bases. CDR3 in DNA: TGTGCCAGCAGTTTATCGTGGGACAGCCAGCCCCAGCATTTT. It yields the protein CASSLSWDSQPQHF.

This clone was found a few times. The CDR3 reads CASSLDRTPTETQYF. The CDR3 nucleotides are TGCGCCAGCAGCTTGGATAGGACACCTACGGAGACCCAGTACTTC. The chain uses TRBV5-1 and TRBJ2-5; possible D gene TRBD1, 5 bases. This CDR3 comprises 15 residues. The V and J ends lost 0 bases and 5 bases respectively, with 14 bases between them. Per the germline V gene, CDR1 is SGHRS and CDR2 is YFSETQ.

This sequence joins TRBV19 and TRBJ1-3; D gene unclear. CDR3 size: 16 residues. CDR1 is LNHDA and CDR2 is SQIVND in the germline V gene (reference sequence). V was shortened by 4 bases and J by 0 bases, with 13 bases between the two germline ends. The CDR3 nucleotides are TGTGCCAGTAGTACTACTCGGACTAGCTCTGGAAACACCATATATTTT. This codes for CASSTTRTSSGNTIYF.

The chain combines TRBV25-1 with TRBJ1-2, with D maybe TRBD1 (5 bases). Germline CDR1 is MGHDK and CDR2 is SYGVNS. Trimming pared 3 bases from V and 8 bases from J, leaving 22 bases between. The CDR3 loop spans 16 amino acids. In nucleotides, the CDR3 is TGTGCCAGCAGTGATACCCGTCCTGTTGGGGCTCGGGGCTACACCTTC. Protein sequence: CASSDTRPVGARGYTF.